A single sample gave rise to the 3 T cell receptor beta chains below, sequenced in a study of blood T cells in healthy people across ages. The authors ran a second PCR of roughly 6 to 12 cycles using a sample-barcoded 5' primer and a J-beta primer mix. One entry per CDR3 protein, called by TCRdb with MiXCR from the 5' RACE reads. This table has hundreds of thousands of distinct CDR3 sequences, approximately 21% appearing once. Sequenced: blood. The receptors shown here come from a man in his 70s in good health.

This clonotype was counted between two and nine times. The chain couples TRBV7-2 to TRBJ2-7; a weak D match, TRBD1 (6 bases). The end of the DNA is better explained by TRBJ2-5, so the J call may be wrong. CDR3 size: 13 residues. Per the germline V gene, CDR1 is SGHTA and CDR2 is FQGNSA. The CDR3 coding sequence is TGTGCCAGCAGCTTATGGGACACCCAGACCCAGTACTTC. Its protein product is CASSLWDTQTQYF.

The chain uses TRBV13 and TRBJ2-7, with 14 bases matching TRBD2. CDR3 length: 15 amino acids. CDR1 is PRHDT and CDR2 is FYEKMQ in the germline V gene (reference sequence). The V segment lost 9 bases and the J segment 2 bases; nucleotides outside the gene matches: 6. The CDR3 reads CASGLAGGTPYEQYF. For the CDR3, the DNA is TGTGCCAGTGGACTAGCGGGGGGCACTCCCTACGAGCAGTACTTC.

This chain links TRBV29-1 with TRBJ1-1; 8 bases map to TRBD1. The CDR3 sequence is 16 residues long. Germline CDR1 SQVTM, CDR2 ANQGSEA. J gave up 1 base and V 8 bases, and 15 bases lay outside the gene matches. CDR3 sequence reads: CSSLGPYRGKNTEAFF. The CDR3 bases are TGCAGCTCCCTGGGCCCTTACAGGGGGAAGAACACTGAAGCTTTCTTT.